Sequencing of this T cell receptor (beta chain) was carried out in a study of blood T cell repertoires in COVID-19. Across the study: The United States, Italy and Spain supplied acute and convalescent COVID-19 samples. T cells, B-cell-depleted T cells, or PBMCs provided the cDNA or gDNA that served as material.

Original processing notes: Estimates of nucleated cell counts were drawn from the amplification of reference gene primers. Only in-frame clones appear in the TCRdb table, and some are missing; sequencing was by immunoSEQ multiplex PCR. The V and J calls and clone size come from that table; D and trimming were worked out from the DNA. The repertoire has over 100,000 clones, roughly 84% of them found once; the top ten carry under 0.85%. The CDR3 loop spans 14 amino acids. Germline CDR1 and CDR2: LNHDA and SQIVND (reference sequence). Trimming removed 10 bases from V and 2 bases from J, with 18 bases in between.

The chain combines TRBV19 with TRBJ2-7; TRBD2 might be the D (6 bases). This clonotype was obtained from a woman in her 70s with acute or convalescent COVID-19. The sample consisted of peripheral blood. This chain's CDR3 is CATSHRGLTYEQYF. Here the CDR3 DNA reads TGTGCCACCTCCCACCGGGGACTGACCTACGAGCAGTACTTC.